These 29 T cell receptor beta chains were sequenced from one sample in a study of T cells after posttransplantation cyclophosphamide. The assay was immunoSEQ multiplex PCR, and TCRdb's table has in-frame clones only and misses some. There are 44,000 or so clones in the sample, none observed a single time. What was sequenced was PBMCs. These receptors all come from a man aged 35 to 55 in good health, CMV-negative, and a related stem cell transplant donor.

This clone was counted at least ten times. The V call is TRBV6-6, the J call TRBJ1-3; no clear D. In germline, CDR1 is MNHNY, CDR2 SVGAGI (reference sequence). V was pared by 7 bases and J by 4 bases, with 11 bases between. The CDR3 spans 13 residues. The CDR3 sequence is CASIALEGNTIYF. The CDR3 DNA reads TGTGCCAGCATTGCGCTGGAGGGAAACACCATATATTTT.

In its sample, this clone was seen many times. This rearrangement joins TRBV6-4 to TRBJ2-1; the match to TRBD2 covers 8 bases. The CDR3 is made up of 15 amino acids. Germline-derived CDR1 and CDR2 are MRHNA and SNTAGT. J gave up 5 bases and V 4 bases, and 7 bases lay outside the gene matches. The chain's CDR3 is CASSVASGGNNEQFF. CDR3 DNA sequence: TGTGCCAGCAGTGTGGCCAGCGGGGGTAACAATGAGCAGTTCTTC.

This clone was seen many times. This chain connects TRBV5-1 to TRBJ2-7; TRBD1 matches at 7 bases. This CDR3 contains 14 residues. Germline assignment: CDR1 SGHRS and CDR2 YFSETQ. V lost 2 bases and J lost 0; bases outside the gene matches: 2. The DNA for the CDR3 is TGCGCCAGCAGCTTACAGGGGATCTCCTACGAGCAGTACTTC. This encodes CASSLQGISYEQYF.

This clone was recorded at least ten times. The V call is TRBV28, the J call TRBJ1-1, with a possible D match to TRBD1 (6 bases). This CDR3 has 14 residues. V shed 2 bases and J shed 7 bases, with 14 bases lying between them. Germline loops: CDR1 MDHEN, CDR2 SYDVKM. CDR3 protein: CASSLPAEQGEAFF. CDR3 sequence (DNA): TGTGCCAGCAGTTTACCGGCAGAACAGGGTGAAGCTTTCTTT.

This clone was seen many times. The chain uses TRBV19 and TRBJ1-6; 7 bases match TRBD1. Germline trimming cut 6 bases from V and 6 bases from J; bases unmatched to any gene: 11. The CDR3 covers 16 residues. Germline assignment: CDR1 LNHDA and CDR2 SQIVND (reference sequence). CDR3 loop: CASSAQTGSRNSPLHF. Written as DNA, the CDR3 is TGTGCCAGTAGCGCACAGACAGGGTCGCGTAATTCACCCCTCCACTTT. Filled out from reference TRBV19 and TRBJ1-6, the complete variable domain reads DGGITQSPKYLFRKEGQNVTLSCEQNLNHDAMYWYRQDPGQGLRLIYYSQIVNDFQKGDIAEGYSVSREKKESFPLTVTSAQKNPTAFYLCASSAQTGSRNSPLHFGNGTRLTVT.

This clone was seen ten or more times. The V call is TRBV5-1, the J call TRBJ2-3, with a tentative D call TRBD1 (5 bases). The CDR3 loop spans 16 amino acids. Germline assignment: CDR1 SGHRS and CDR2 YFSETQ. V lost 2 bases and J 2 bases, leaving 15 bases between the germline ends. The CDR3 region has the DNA TGCGCCAGCAGCTTCCTAGGGGCCCTTAACACAGATACGCAGTATTTT. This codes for CASSFLGALNTDTQYF.

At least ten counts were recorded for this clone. The CDR3 loop reads CASSQGADSSYEQYF. The CDR3 nucleotides read TGCGCCAGCAGCCAAGGCGCGGACAGCTCCTACGAGCAGTACTTC. The chain joins TRBV4-1 to TRBJ2-7; D may be TRBD1 (6 bases). Trimming removed 1 base at V and 0 bases at J, with 10 bases between. CDR3 length: 15 residues. Germline V gene sequence: CDR1 MGHRA, CDR2 YSYEKL.

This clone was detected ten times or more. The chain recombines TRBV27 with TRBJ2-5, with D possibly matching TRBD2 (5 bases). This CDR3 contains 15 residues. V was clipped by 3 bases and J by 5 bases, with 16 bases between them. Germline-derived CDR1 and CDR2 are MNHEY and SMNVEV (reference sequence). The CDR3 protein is CASSLIGDGEETQYF. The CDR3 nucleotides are TGTGCCAGCAGTTTGATCGGGGATGGAGAGGAGACCCAGTACTTC.

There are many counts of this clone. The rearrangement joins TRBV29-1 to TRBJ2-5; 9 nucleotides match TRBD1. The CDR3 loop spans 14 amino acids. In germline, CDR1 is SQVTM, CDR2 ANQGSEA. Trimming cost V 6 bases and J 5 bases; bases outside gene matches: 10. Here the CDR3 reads CSVNIWTGEETQYF. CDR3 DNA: TGCAGCGTCAACATATGGACAGGGGAGGAGACCCAGTACTTC.

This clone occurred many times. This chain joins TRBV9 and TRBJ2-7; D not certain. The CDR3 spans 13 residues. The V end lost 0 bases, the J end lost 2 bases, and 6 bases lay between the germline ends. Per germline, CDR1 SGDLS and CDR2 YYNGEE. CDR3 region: CASSVAGTYEQYF. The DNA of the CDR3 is TGTGCCAGCAGCGTAGCGGGTACCTACGAGCAGTACTTC.

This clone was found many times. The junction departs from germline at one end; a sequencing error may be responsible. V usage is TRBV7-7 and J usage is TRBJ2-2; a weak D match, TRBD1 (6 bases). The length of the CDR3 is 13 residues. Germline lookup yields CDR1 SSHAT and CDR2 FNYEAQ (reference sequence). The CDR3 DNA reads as TGTGCTAGCAGCTTGGACAGCACCGGGGAGCTGTTTTTT. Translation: CASSLDSTGELFF.

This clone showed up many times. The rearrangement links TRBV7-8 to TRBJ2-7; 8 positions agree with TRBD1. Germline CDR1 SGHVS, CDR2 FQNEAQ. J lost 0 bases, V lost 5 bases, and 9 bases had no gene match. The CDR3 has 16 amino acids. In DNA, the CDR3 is TGTGCCAGCAGCCTTATAGACAGGGGAAGCTCCTACGAGCAGTACTTC. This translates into CASSLIDRGSSYEQYF.

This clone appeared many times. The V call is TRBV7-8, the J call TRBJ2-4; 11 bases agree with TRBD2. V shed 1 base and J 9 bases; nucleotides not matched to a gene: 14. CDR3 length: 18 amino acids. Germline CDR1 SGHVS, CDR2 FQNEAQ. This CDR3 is CASSLGGGTSGSRSIQYF. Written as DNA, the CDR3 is TGTGCCAGCAGCTTAGGGGGGGGCACTAGCGGGAGTAGGAGCATTCAGTACTTC.

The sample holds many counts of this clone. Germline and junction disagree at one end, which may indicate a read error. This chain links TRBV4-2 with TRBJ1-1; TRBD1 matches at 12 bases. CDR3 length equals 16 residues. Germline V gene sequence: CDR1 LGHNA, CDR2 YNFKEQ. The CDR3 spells CASSQGDRGLKTEAFF. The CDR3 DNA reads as TGTGCCAGCAGCCAAGGGGACAGGGGGCTGAAGACTGAAGCTTTCTTT.

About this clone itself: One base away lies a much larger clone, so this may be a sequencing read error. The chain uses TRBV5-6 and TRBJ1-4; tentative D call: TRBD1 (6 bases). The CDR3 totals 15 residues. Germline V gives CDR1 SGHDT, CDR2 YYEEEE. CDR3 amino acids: CVSSSTGRTNEKLFF. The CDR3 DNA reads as TGTGTCAGCAGCAGTACAGGGAGAACTAATGAAAAACTGTTTTTT.

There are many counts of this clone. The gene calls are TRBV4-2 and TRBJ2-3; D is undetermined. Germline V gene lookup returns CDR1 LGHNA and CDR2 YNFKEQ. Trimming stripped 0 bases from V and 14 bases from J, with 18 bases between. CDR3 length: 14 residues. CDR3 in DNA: TGTGCCAGCAGCCAAGATCTGAGTAGCCAGAGATGGTATTTT. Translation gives CASSQDLSSQRWYF.

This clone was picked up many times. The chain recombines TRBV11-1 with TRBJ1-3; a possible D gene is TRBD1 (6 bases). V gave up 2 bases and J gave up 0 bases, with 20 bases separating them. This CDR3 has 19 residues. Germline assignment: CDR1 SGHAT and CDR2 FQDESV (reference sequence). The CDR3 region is CASSLNSRSGQSSGNTIYF. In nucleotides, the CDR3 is TGTGCCAGCAGCTTAAACTCGAGATCCGGACAGAGCTCTGGAAACACCATATATTTT.

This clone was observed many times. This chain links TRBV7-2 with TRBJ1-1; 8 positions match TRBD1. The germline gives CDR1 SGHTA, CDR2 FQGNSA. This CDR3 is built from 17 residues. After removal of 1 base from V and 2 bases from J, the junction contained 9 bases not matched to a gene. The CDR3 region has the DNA TGTGCCAGCAGCTTAGGTATCCCAGGGGGCCGAAACACTGAAGCTTTCTTT. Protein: CASSLGIPGGRNTEAFF. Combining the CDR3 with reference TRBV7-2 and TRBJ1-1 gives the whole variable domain GAGVSQSPSNKVTEKGKDVELRCDPISGHTALYWYRQSLGQGLEFLIYFQGNSAPDKSGLPSDRFSAERTGGSVSTLTIQRTQQEDSAVYLCASSLGIPGGRNTEAFFGQGTRLTVV.

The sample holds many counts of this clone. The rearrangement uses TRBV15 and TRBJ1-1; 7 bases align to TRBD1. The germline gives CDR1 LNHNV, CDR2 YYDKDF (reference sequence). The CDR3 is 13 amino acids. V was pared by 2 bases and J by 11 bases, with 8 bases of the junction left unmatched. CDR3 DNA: TGTGCCACCAGCAGACCAGGACAGGTAGACGCTTTCTTT. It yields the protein CATSRPGQVDAFF. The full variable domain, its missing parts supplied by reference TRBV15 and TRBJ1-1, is DAMVIQNPRYQVTQFGKPVTLSCSQTLNHNVMYWYQQKSSQAPKLLFHYYDKDFNNEADTPDNFQSRRPNTSFCFLDIRSPGLGDTAMYLCATSRPGQVDAFFGQGTRLTVV.

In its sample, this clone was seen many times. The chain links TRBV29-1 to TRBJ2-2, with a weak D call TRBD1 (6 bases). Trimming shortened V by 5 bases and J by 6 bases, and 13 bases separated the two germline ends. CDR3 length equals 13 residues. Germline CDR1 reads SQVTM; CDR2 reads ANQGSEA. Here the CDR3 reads CSVLFQGSGELFF. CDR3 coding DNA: TGCAGCGTTCTCTTCCAGGGGTCCGGGGAGCTGTTTTTT.

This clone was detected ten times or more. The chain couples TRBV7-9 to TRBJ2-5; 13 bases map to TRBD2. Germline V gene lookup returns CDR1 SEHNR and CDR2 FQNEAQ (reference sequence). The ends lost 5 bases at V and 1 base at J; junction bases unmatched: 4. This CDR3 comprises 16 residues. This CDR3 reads CASSEGLAGFQETQYF. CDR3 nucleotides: TGTGCCAGCAGCGAGGGACTAGCGGGATTCCAAGAGACCCAGTACTTC.

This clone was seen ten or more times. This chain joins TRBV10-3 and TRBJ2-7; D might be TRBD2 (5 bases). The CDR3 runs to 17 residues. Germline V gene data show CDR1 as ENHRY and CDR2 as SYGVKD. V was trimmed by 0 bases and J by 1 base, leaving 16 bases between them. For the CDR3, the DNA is TGTGCCATCAGTGAGTCGTTGGTAGGTGAGGGATCCTACGAGCAGTACTTC. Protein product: CAISESLVGEGSYEQYF.

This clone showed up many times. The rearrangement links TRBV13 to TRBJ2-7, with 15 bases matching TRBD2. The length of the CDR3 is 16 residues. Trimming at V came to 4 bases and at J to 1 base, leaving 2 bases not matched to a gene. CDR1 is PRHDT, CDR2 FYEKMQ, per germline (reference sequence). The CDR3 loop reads CASSSGLAGGSYEQYF. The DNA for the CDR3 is TGTGCCAGCAGCTCGGGACTAGCGGGAGGTTCCTACGAGCAGTACTTC.

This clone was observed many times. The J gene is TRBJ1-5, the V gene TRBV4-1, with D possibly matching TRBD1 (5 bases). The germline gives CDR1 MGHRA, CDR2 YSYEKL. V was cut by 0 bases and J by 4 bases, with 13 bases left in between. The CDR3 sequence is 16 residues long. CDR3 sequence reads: CASSQDRGGPNQPQHF. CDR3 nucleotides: TGCGCCAGCAGCCAAGATCGCGGGGGACCTAATCAGCCCCAGCATTTT.

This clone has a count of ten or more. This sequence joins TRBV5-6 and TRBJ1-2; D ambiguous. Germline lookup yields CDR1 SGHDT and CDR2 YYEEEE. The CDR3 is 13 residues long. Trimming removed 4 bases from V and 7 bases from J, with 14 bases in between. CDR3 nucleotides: TGTGCCAGCAGCGCTCGCCAGGATTTTGGCTACACCTTC. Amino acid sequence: CASSARQDFGYTF.

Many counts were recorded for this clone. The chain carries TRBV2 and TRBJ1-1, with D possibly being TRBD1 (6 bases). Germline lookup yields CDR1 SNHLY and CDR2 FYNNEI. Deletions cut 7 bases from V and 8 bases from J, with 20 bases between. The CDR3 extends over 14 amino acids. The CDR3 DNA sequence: TGTGCCAGCACCCACCTCTTACAGGGTTACGAAGCTTTCTTT. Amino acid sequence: CASTHLLQGYEAFF.

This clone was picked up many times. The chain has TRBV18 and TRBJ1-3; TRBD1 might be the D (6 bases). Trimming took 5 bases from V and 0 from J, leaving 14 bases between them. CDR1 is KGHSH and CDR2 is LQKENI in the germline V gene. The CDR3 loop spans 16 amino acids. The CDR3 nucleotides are TGTGCCAGCTCATCCAGGACAGCGAGCTCTGGAAACACCATATATTTT. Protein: CASSSRTASSGNTIYF.

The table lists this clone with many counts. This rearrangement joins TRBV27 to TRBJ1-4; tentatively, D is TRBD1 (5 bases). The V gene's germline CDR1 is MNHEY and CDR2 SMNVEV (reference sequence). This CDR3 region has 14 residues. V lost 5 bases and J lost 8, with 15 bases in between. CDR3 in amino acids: CASSTMAGYEKLFF. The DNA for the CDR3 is TGTGCCAGCAGTACGATGGCAGGGTACGAAAAACTGTTTTTT.

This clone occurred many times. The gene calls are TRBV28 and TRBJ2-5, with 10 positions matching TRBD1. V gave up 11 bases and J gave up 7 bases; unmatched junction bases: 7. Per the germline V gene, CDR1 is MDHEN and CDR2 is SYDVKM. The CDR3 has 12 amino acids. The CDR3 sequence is CAGQGDTGTQYF. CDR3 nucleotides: TGTGCCGGACAGGGGGATACCGGGACCCAGTACTTC.